This passage covers 18 T cell receptor beta chains from one sample sequenced in a study of CD8+CD57+ T cells in acquired aplastic anemia. Those patients picked for sequencing had displayed CD8+CD57+ cell expansion on flow cytometry. Genomic DNA provided the template from which TCR beta VDJ and CDR3 profiles were obtained. TCRdb re-called the reads through MiXCR, storing one row per CDR3 protein. The profile shows tens of thousands of distinct CDR3 sequences, less than 65% of them singletons. Sample: sorted CD4+, CD8+, or CD8+CD57+ T cells (not recorded which) from PBMCs. These TCRs come from a human donor with aplastic anemia.

This chain joins TRBV7-8 and TRBJ2-7; 10 nucleotides agree with TRBD2. This CDR3 has 16 residues. The V gene's germline CDR1 is SGHVS and CDR2 FQNEAQ. V shed 5 bases and J 3 bases; nucleotides not matched to a gene: 10. CDR3 in amino acids: CASSPGLAELYYEQYV. CDR3 bases: TGTGCCAGCAGCCCCGGACTAGCGGAGCTTTACTACGAGCAGTACGTC.

This clonotype came up once. The chain employs TRBV24-1 and TRBJ2-7; D is perhaps TRBD1 or TRBD2 (5 bases each). Germline CDR1 and CDR2: KGHDR and SFDVKD. Trimming removed 4 bases from V and 9 bases from J, with 21 bases in between. This CDR3 spans 15 amino acids. The CDR3 loop reads CATSEIFPGTLRQYV. CDR3 in DNA: TGTGCCACCAGTGAAATCTTCCCCGGGACGTTGCGGCAGTACGTC.

J is TRBJ2-1 and V is TRBV10-3; D is perhaps TRBD1 or TRBD2 (5 bases each). V lost 5 bases and J 3 bases, leaving 8 bases between the germline ends. Germline V gene lookup returns CDR1 ENHRY and CDR2 SYGVKD. This CDR3 is 13 amino acids long. This chain's CDR3 is CAISLGVYNEQFF. CDR3 coding DNA: TGTGCCATCAGTTTGGGGGTCTACAATGAGCAGTTCTTC.

A remark on this clonotype: This may come from a read error, since a much larger clone is one base off. The chain recombines TRBV7-3 with TRBJ1-2; D is unclear. Germline V gene data show CDR1 as SGHTA and CDR2 as FQGTGA. The CDR3 consists of 13 residues. CDR3: CASNLCANYGYTF. In nucleotides, the CDR3 is TGTGCCAGCAACTTATGTGCTAACTATGGCTACACCTTC.

The chain is built from TRBV2 and TRBJ2-5; D gene ambiguous. The CDR3 length is 11 residues. V lost 2 bases and J lost 5, with 3 bases in between. Germline loops: CDR1 SNHLY, CDR2 FYNNEI. The CDR3 bases are TGTGCCAGCAGTGAAATGGAGACCCAGTACTTC. Its translation is CASSEMETQYF.

This chain joins TRBV18 and TRBJ2-3; D is perhaps TRBD1 (5 bases). The germline CDR1 and CDR2 sequences are KGHSH and LQKENI. CDR3 size: 15 residues. Between the trimmed V and J ends, which lost 0 bases and 1 base, there was a span of 8 bases. The CDR3 DNA reads as TGTGCCAGCTCACCACCAGTCAGGGGCACAGATACGCAGTATTTT. Its translation is CASSPPVRGTDTQYF.

The V and J genes are TRBV12-3 or TRBV12-4 and TRBJ2-7; TRBD1 aligns across 9 bases. V was pared by 6 bases and J by 9 bases, with 15 bases of the junction left unmatched. CDR3 length: 15 residues. The CDR3 spells CASSPPGQGAHGQYF. CDR3 DNA sequence: TGTGCCAGCAGCCCCCCGGGACAGGGAGCACACGGGCAGTACTTC.

J is TRBJ2-3 and V is TRBV25-1; D remains unclear. V was shortened by 1 base and J by 6 bases, with 11 bases between the two germline ends. Germline assignment: CDR1 MGHDK and CDR2 SYGVNS. The CDR3 is made up of 14 amino acids. The CDR3 loop reads CASSEFRVSDTQYF. The CDR3 nucleotides read TGTGCCAGCAGTGAATTCCGGGTGAGCGATACGCAGTATTTT.

This clonotype was detected many times. V usage is TRBV30 and J usage is TRBJ1-1; unclear D gene. The germline CDR1 and CDR2 sequences are GTSNPN and SVGIG (reference sequence). The CDR3 sequence is 15 residues long. Deletions cut 3 bases from V and 7 bases from J, with 21 bases between. This CDR3 reads CAWRLGSAHASEAFF. CDR3 sequence (DNA): TGTGCCTGGAGGTTGGGATCGGCCCACGCAAGTGAAGCTTTCTTT. Using reference TRBV30 and TRBJ1-1 for the parts outside the CDR3, the full variable domain is SQTIHQWPATLVQPVGSPLSLECTVEGTSNPNLYWYRQAAGRGLQLLFYSVGIGQISSEVPQNLSASRPQDRQFILSSKKLLLSDSGFYLCAWRLGSAHASEAFFGQGTRLTVV.

This sequence joins TRBV10-3 and TRBJ2-2; D might be TRBD1 (5 bases). The V end was cut by 6 bases, the J end by 6 bases, with 14 bases between. This CDR3 region has 14 residues. The germline CDR1 and CDR2 sequences are ENHRY and SYGVKD. CDR3 in DNA: TGTGCCATCAGCTATGACAGCAGCGCCGGGGAGCTGTTTTTT. Amino acid sequence: CAISYDSSAGELFF.

In this sample, this clonotype turned up once. This chain joins TRBV2 and TRBJ1-5; no reliable D call. Trimming removed 5 bases from V and 2 bases from J, with 16 bases in between. The CDR3 is 16 residues long. The germline V gene has CDR1 SNHLY and CDR2 FYNNEI. The CDR3 loop reads CASSTFTLDGNQPQHF. CDR3 coding DNA: TGTGCCAGCAGTACATTTACATTAGACGGCAATCAGCCCCAGCATTTT.

This clonotype was seen a handful of times. The chain joins TRBV10-3 to TRBJ2-7; TRBD2 agrees at 7 bases. Trimming took 10 bases from V and 5 from J; bases not matched to a gene: 8. Per germline, CDR1 ENHRY and CDR2 SYGVKD. The CDR3 is 12 residues long. The CDR3 is CATRHREDEQYF. The CDR3 DNA reads TGTGCCACCAGGCATCGGGAGGACGAGCAGTACTTC.

The rearrangement joins TRBV7-8 to TRBJ2-7; weak D call: TRBD2 (6 bases). Germline CDR1 SGHVS, CDR2 FQNEAQ. The CDR3 loop spans 12 amino acids. The V and J ends lost 7 bases and 6 bases respectively, with 13 bases between them. The CDR3 DNA reads as TGTGCCAGCACTGGGGACTCGGTCGAGCAGTACTTC. The encoded protein is CASTGDSVEQYF.

V gene TRBV7-8 combines with J gene TRBJ1-5, with 7 bases lining up with TRBD1. The CDR3 extends over 16 amino acids. CDR1 and CDR2 (germline): SGHVS, FQNEAQ. V was pared by 4 bases and J by 0 bases, with 6 bases of the junction left unmatched. The chain's CDR3 is CASSSPGQHSNQPQHF. DNA of the CDR3: TGTGCCAGCAGCTCCCCGGGACAGCATAGCAATCAGCCCCAGCATTTT.

The J gene is TRBJ2-1, the V gene TRBV24-1; 13 bases agree with TRBD2. This CDR3 is built from 13 residues. The germline V gene has CDR1 KGHDR and CDR2 SFDVKD. The V gene end was trimmed by 8 bases and the J gene end by 13 bases; junction bases not matched to a gene: 7. The CDR3 spells CATTGGLAGRQFF. For the CDR3, the DNA is TGTGCCACCACGGGGGGACTAGCGGGAAGACAGTTCTTC.

A word on this clonotype: A read error may produce the germline difference seen at one junction end. The chain employs TRBV2 and TRBJ2-7, with 8 bases that match TRBD1. The CDR3 has 13 residues. Germline V gene sequence: CDR1 SNHLY, CDR2 FYNNEI. Written as DNA, the CDR3 is TGTGCCAGCAAAGGACAGGGCCGGCTCGAGCAGTACTTT. This sequence encodes CASKGQGRLEQYF.

This clonotype has ten or more counts. The rearrangement uses TRBV7-3 and TRBJ2-7, with 10 nucleotides matching TRBD1. The germline gives CDR1 SGHTA, CDR2 FQGTGA. The V gene end was trimmed by 4 bases and the J gene end by 1 base; junction bases not matched to a gene: 4. The CDR3 loop spans 15 amino acids. The CDR3 spells CASSSTGGISYEQYF. CDR3 DNA: TGTGCCAGCAGCTCGACAGGGGGCATTTCCTACGAGCAGTACTTC.

As concerns this clonotype: Because it lacks the conserved phenylalanine or tryptophan at the end, this CDR3 is likely a read error. No DNA is shown, since the ends of the CDR3 on it are uncertain; the CDR3 is the one TCRdb lists. This chain links TRBV11-2 with TRBJ1-5. CDR1 and CDR2 from the germline V gene are SGHAT and FQNNGV. The CDR3 is made up of 13 amino acids, end residues included. CDR3 residues: CASSLEPNQPRHL.